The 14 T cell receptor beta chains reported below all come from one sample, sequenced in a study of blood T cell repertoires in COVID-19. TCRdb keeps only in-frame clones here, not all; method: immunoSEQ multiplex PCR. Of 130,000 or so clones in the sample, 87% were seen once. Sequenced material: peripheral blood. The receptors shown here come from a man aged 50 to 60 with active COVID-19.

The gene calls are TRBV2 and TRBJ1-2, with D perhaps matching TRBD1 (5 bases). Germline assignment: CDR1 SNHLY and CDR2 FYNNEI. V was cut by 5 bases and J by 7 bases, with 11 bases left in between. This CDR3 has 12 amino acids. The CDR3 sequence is CASSQGARGYTF. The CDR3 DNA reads TGTGCCAGCAGTCAGGGTGCTCGTGGCTACACCTTC.

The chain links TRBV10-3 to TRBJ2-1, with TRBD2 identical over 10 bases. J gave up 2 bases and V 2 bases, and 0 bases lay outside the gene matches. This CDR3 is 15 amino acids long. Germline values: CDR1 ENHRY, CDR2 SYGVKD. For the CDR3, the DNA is TGTGCCATCAGTGAGGGACTAGCGGCCTACAATGAGCAGTTCTTC. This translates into CAISEGLAAYNEQFF.

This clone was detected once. In DNA form, the CDR3 reads TGCGCCAGCAGGTCGGGACAGGGGGCGGGCACTGAAGCTTTCTTT. Translating it yields CASRSGQGAGTEAFF. The V and J genes are TRBV5-1 and TRBJ1-1; 12 bases are shared with TRBD1. CDR1 and CDR2 (germline): SGHRS, YFSETQ. This CDR3 comprises 15 residues. The V gene end was trimmed by 5 bases and the J gene end by 4 bases; junction bases not matched to a gene: 6.

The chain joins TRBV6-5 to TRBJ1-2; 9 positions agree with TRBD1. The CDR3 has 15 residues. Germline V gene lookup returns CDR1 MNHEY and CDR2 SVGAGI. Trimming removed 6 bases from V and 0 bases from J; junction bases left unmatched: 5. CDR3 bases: TGTGCCAGCAGACGGGACAGGGCCCCTAACTATGGCTACACCTTC. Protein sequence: CASRRDRAPNYGYTF.

The chain's CDR3 is CASRAVGTGKETQYF. The CDR3 DNA reads TGTGCCAGCAGGGCAGTGGGGACAGGGAAAGAGACCCAGTACTTC. The chain recombines TRBV21-1 with TRBJ2-5; the D call TRBD1 from the table was never checked on the DNA. TRBV21-1 is classified as a pseudogene. The CDR3 loop spans 15 amino acids.

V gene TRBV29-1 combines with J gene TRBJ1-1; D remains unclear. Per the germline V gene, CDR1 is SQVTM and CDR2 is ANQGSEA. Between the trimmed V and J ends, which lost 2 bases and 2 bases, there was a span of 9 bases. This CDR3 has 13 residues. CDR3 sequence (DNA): TGCAGCGTTGAACGGAACAGAAACACTGAAGCTTTCTTT. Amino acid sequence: CSVERNRNTEAFF.

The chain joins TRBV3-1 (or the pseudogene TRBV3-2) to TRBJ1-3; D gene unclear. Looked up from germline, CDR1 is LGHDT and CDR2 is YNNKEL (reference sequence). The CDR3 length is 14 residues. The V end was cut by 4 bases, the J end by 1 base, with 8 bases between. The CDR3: CASSLSDSGNTIYF. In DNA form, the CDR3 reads TGTGCCAGCAGCCTCAGTGATTCTGGAAACACCATATATTTT.

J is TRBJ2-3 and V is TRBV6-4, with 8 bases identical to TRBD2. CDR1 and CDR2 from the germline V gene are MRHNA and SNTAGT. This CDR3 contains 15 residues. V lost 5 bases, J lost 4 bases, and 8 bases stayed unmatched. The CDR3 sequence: CASSFRGGTADTQYF. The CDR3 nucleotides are TGTGCCAGCAGTTTTCGGGGGGGCACGGCAGATACGCAGTATTTT.

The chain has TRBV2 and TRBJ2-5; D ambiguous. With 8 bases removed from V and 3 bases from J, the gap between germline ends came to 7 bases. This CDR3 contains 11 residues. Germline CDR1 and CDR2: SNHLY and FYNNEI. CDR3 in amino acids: CASAYKETQYF. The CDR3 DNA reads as TGTGCCAGCGCTTACAAAGAGACCCAGTACTTC.

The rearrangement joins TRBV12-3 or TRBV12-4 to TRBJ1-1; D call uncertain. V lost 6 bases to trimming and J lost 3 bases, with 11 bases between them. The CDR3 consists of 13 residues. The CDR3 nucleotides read TGTGCCAGCAGGGCCACCATTTACACTGAAGCTTTCTTT. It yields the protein CASRATIYTEAFF.

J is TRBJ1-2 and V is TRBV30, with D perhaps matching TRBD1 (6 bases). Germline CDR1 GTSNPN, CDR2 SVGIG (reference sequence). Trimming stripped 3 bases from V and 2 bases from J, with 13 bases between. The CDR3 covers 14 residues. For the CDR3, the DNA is TGTGCCTGGAGCGTGATGACAGGAAACTATGGCTACACCTTC. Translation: CAWSVMTGNYGYTF.

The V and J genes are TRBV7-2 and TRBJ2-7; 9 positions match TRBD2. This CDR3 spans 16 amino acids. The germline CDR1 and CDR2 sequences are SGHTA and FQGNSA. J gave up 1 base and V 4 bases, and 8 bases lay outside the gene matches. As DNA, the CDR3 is TGTGCCAGCAGCTCTCAGGGAAGCGGGGGGTCCTACGAGCAGTACTTC. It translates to CASSSQGSGGSYEQYF.

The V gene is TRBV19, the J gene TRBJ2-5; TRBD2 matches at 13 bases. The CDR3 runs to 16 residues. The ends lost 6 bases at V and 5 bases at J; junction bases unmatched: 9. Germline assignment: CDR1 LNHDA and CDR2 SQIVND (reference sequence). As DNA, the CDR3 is TGTGCCAGTAGCCTAGGACTAGCGGGGGACGTGGAGACCCAGTACTTC. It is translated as CASSLGLAGDVETQYF.

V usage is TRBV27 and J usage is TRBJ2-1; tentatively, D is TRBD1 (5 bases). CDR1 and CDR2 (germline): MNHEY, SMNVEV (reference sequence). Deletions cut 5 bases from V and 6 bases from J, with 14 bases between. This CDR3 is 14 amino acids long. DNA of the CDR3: TGTGCCAGCAGTAGGGGTCTATCGGGCAATGAGCAGTTCTTC. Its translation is CASSRGLSGNEQFF.